Detailed here is one TCR beta chain. Its antigen is currently unknown. The data originate from a study of cytomegalovirus exposure and HLA in healthy donors. Germline assignment: CDR1 SGHAT and CDR2 FQNNGV. The V end was cut by 1 base, the J end by 6 bases, with 16 bases between. This CDR3 contains 15 residues. PCR involved 60 Vbeta and 13 Jbeta primers. The repertoire was sequenced with immunoSEQ multiplex PCR; TCRdb's copy has only in-frame clones and lacks some. Seen here are around 140,000 clones, around nine tenths observed once, and the top ten hold roughly 5.2%. Study outcomes and limitations: Within the data, a cluster of highly shared sequence variants was likely a sequencing artifact.

Sequenced input: PBMCs. This clonotype was obtained from a woman in her twenties or thirties in good health and CMV-seronegative. This rearrangement joins TRBV11-2 to TRBJ2-7, with D perhaps TRBD2 (6 bases). CDR3 amino acids: CASSLGSGAPREQYF. CDR3 in DNA: TGTGCCAGCAGCTTAGGCTCGGGAGCTCCTCGCGAGCAGTACTTC.